The 9 T cell receptor beta chains below come from one sample, sequenced in a study of beta chain features in type 1 diabetes. Expressed TCRB transcripts were sequenced because the isolated RNA had all been reverse transcribed beforehand. Sequencing was performed with immunoSEQ multiplex PCR; in TCRdb, only in-frame clones are kept and a portion is missing. This table holds about 370,000 clones, over 8.5% found once. No antigen has been assigned to these receptors. Broader study findings: All four CD4+ subsets of Type 1 diabetes patients contained TCRB CDR3s that were moderately but significantly shorter.

Sequencing used central memory CD4+ T cells from blood. The receptors originated from a young man with type 1 diabetes.

The chain carries TRBV14 and TRBJ2-7; D unclear. Per the germline V gene, CDR1 is SGHDN and CDR2 is FVKESK. The CDR3 sequence is 13 residues long. V was clipped by 4 bases and J by 6 bases, with 13 bases between them. The CDR3 is CASSRLGYSEQYF. The CDR3 coding sequence is TGTGCCAGCAGCCGCTTGGGATACAGCGAGCAGTACTTC.

This clone has just a few counts. The gene calls are TRBV5-1 and TRBJ2-7, with 9 nucleotides matching TRBD2. Germline assignment: CDR1 SGHRS and CDR2 YFSETQ. Trimming took 1 base from V and 2 from J; bases not matched to a gene: 10. The length of the CDR3 is 17 residues. The CDR3 DNA is TGCGCCAGCAGCTTGACGACTAGCGGCGCCCGAACCTACGAGCAGTACTTC. The encoded protein is CASSLTTSGARTYEQYF.

J is TRBJ2-1 and V is TRBV19; 9 bases fit TRBD2. Germline CDR1 LNHDA, CDR2 SQIVND (reference sequence). CDR3 length: 14 amino acids. Germline trimming cut 8 bases from V and 2 bases from J; bases unmatched to any gene: 4. Written as DNA, the CDR3 is TGTGCCAGTTTGGGGACTAGCCCCTACAATGAGCAGTTCTTC. Translated, it gives CASLGTSPYNEQFF.

The V gene is TRBV6-5, the J gene TRBJ2-5; possibly TRBD1 or TRBD2 for D (6 bases each). The V gene lost 8 bases and the J gene lost 0 bases, with 10 bases spanning the gap. Germline CDR1 reads MNHEY; CDR2 reads SVGAGI. The CDR3 length is 13 residues. The CDR3: CASGGRNQETQYF. For the CDR3, the DNA is TGTGCCAGCGGGGGGCGGAACCAAGAGACCCAGTACTTC.

This chain links TRBV4-2 with TRBJ1-1, with TRBD1 matching over 7 bases. The CDR3 totals 15 residues. Germline CDR1 is LGHNA and CDR2 is YNFKEQ. The V and J ends lost 3 bases and 6 bases, in that order; junction bases with no gene match: 10. CDR3 coding DNA: TGTGCCAGCAGCCAGGATCGACAGGGAGGGGCTGAAGCTTTCTTT. Protein sequence: CASSQDRQGGAEAFF.

This clone was recorded a few times. The chain links TRBV5-1 to TRBJ2-3; D might be TRBD1 (5 bases). V was cut by 7 bases and J by 4 bases, with 19 bases left in between. CDR1 is SGHRS, CDR2 YFSETQ, per germline. The CDR3 runs to 15 residues. This CDR3 is CASCLMGLGPDTQYF. The CDR3 DNA reads as TGCGCCAGCTGCCTAATGGGGCTAGGTCCAGATACGCAGTATTTT.

A remark on this clone: The junction differs from germline at one of its ends, possibly a read error. This sequence joins TRBV6-6 and TRBJ1-1; D is perhaps TRBD1 (6 bases). The CDR3 has 15 amino acids. In germline, CDR1 is MNHNY, CDR2 SVGAGI (reference sequence). In nucleotides, the CDR3 is TGTGCCATCAGTGAGTCGTGGGGGCAGAACACTGAAGCTTTCTTT. This sequence encodes CAISESWGQNTEAFF.

This clone was seen only a few times. V gene TRBV5-1 combines with J gene TRBJ2-5; TRBD1 is a possible D gene (6 bases). With 2 bases removed from V and 2 bases from J, the gap between germline ends came to 16 bases. The V gene's germline CDR1 is SGHRS and CDR2 YFSETQ. The CDR3 contains 16 residues. CDR3 region: CASSFNRVGAQETQYF. CDR3 nucleotide sequence: TGCGCCAGCAGCTTTAACAGGGTTGGGGCTCAAGAGACCCAGTACTTC.

This clone occurred a few times. The chain couples TRBV5-1 to TRBJ1-5; a possible D gene is TRBD1 (5 bases). The germline gives CDR1 SGHRS, CDR2 YFSETQ. The CDR3 has 15 residues. Trimming took 3 bases from V and 3 from J, leaving 13 bases between them. The CDR3 region is CASSSGTDTNQPQHF. The CDR3 nucleotides read TGCGCCAGCAGCTCAGGGACGGATACCAATCAGCCCCAGCATTTT.